Sequencing of this TCR beta chain was carried out in a study of blood T cell repertoires in COVID-19. Overall study context: Samples representing acute and convalescent COVID-19 were sourced from the United States, Italy and Spain.

This table comes from immunoSEQ multiplex PCR, and its TCRdb copy is limited to in-frame clones, with some not included. The sample includes some 300,000 clones, 88% of them seen just once. Germline CDR1 KGHSH, CDR2 LQKENI. The CDR3 runs 11 residues. Trimming cost V 3 bases and J 7 bases, with 6 bases left between them. The chain uses TRBV18 and TRBJ1-1; D remains ambiguous. The clonotype was recovered from a woman aged 30 to 39 who had recovered from COVID-19. The sample taken for sequencing was peripheral blood. The CDR3 spells CASSPIYEAFF. In DNA, the CDR3 is TGTGCCAGCTCACCCATCTATGAAGCTTTCTTT.